One sample yielded the 10 T cell receptor beta chains listed below, sequenced in a study of blood T cell repertoires in COVID-19. The repertoire was sequenced with immunoSEQ multiplex PCR; TCRdb's copy has only in-frame clones and lacks some. The sample lists about 210,000 clones, around four fifths occurring once. Input material: peripheral blood. These receptors all come from an elderly woman with COVID-19, enrolled during active disease.

The V call is TRBV5-1, the J call TRBJ2-2, with D possibly TRBD2 on 5 matching bases. V lost 9 bases to trimming and J lost 3 bases, with 9 bases between them. Germline V gives CDR1 SGHRS, CDR2 YFSETQ. CDR3 length: 12 amino acids. CDR3 sequence: CATRADTGELFF. CDR3 DNA sequence: TGCGCCACCCGAGCGGACACCGGGGAGCTGTTTTTT.

Only a few counts were recorded for this clone. This chain joins TRBV18 and TRBJ1-1; the D gene is possibly TRBD1 (6 bases). The CDR3 covers 16 residues. From germline, CDR1 is KGHSH and CDR2 LQKENI. V lost 1 base, J lost 5 bases, and 17 bases lay in between. The CDR3 reads CASSPQRSGGGTEAFF. The DNA of the CDR3 is TGTGCCAGCTCACCACAACGCTCTGGGGGCGGGACTGAAGCTTTCTTT.

This rearrangement joins TRBV28 to TRBJ1-2; 10 bases map to TRBD1. Germline V gives CDR1 MDHEN, CDR2 SYDVKM. The CDR3 has 15 residues. V lost 6 bases to trimming and J lost 7 bases; unmatched junction nucleotides: 11. CDR3 nucleotides: TGTGCCAGCAGACCGACAGGGGGCGCTTCGGGTGGCTACACCTTC. Translating gives CASRPTGGASGGYTF.

This clone was observed a handful of times. The CDR3 here is CASNRGGRNTGELFF. CDR3 sequence (DNA): TGTGCCAGCAACAGGGGGGGACGCAACACCGGGGAGCTGTTTTTT. V gene TRBV7-2 combines with J gene TRBJ2-2; perhaps TRBD1 as D (8 bases). This CDR3 is built from 15 residues. Per germline, CDR1 SGHTA and CDR2 FQGNSA. V dropped 7 bases and J dropped 2 bases, with 14 bases sitting between them.

The table lists this clone with a count of one. This chain uses TRBV14 with TRBJ2-7; D call uncertain. With 0 bases removed from V and 6 bases from J, the gap between germline ends came to 9 bases. The CDR3 spans 13 residues. Germline CDR1 reads SGHDN; CDR2 reads FVKESK. CDR3 residues: CASSQDLGFEQYV. The CDR3 nucleotides are TGTGCCAGCAGCCAAGATCTAGGATTCGAGCAGTACGTC.

The J gene is TRBJ1-6, the V gene TRBV5-6, with D unclear. The CDR3 length is 16 residues. V was trimmed by 4 bases and J by 5 bases, leaving 16 bases between them. From germline, CDR1 is SGHDT and CDR2 YYEEEE. The CDR3, as DNA: TGTGCCAGCAGCCCGACCCCAACAGTTAATAATTCACCCCTCCACTTT. This codes for CASSPTPTVNNSPLHF.

The V and J genes are TRBV28 and TRBJ2-7; the D gene is possibly TRBD2 (6 bases). The V gene's germline CDR1 is MDHEN and CDR2 SYDVKM. The CDR3 spans 15 residues. V lost 5 bases and J lost 2, with 16 bases in between. CDR3 protein: CASSPRGLGPYEQYV. The CDR3 nucleotides read TGTGCCAGCAGTCCCCGGGGGTTGGGGCCCTACGAGCAGTACGTC.

This chain links TRBV18 with TRBJ2-4, with 7 bases lining up with TRBD1. The CDR3 runs 14 residues. J lost 4 bases, V lost 3 bases, and 3 bases had no gene match. Germline CDR1 is KGHSH and CDR2 is LQKENI. Here the CDR3 DNA reads TGTGCCAGCTCACCCGGGACAGAGAAAAACATTCAGTACTTC. Protein product: CASSPGTEKNIQYF.

The gene calls are TRBV28 and TRBJ1-1; weak D call: TRBD1 (6 bases). The V and J ends lost 5 bases and 2 bases respectively, with 15 bases between them. CDR3 length equals 15 residues. Germline CDR1 reads MDHEN; CDR2 reads SYDVKM. For the CDR3, the DNA is TGTGCCAGCAGTCAGACAGGTAAACTAAACACTGAAGCTTTCTTT. Its translation: CASSQTGKLNTEAFF. Full variable domain (remainder filled in from reference TRBV28 and TRBJ1-1): DVKVTQSSRYLVKRTGEKVFLECVQDMDHENMFWYRQDPGLGLRLIYFSYDVKMKEKGDIPEGYSVSREKKERFSLILESASTNQTSMYLCASSQTGKLNTEAFFGQGTRLTVV.

This clone appeared once. V is TRBV7-5 and J is TRBJ1-2; TRBD1 reflects the table's D call only, with no check against the DNA. TRBV7-5 is an annotated pseudogene. The CDR3 extends over 14 amino acids. The CDR3 protein is CAITPRQGGRGYTF. The CDR3 DNA reads TGTGCCATAACACCGCGACAGGGGGGAAGGGGCTACACCTTC.